These T cell receptor beta chains were read from a single sample in a study of human T cells and chemical hapten exposure. TCRdb re-analysed the RACE reads in MiXCR, keeping a single row per CDR3 protein. The table includes 100,000 or so distinct CDR3 sequences, under 12% detected once. This specimen consisted of whole blood, obtained in connection with sensitization to the hapten diphenylcyclopropenone (DPC). These receptors all stem from a man between 40 and 49 years old with alopecia areata. Some clones in this sample may be carry-over from other donors' samples. The CDR3 runs from the conserved cysteine through the conserved F or W. The D gene is left open where the match is weak. Expanded clones are given a class, and other clones once, few, many or no size at all.

-,-,TRBV2,TRBJ2-3,TGTGCCAGCAGTGCGGGGCTAGCGAGCACAGATACGCAGTATTTT,CASSAGLASTDTQYF
-,-,TRBV10-3,TRBJ2-6,TGTGCCATCAGTTTTTCACAGGACAGCCGCTCTGGGGCCAACGTCCTGACTTTC,CAISFSQDSRSGANVLTF
-,TRBD1,TRBV28,TRBJ2-7,TGTGCCAGCAGTTCGCCCTACAGGGGCCCAAGCTCCTACGAGCAGTACTTC,CASSSPYRGPSSYEQYF
few,-,TRBV20-1,TRBJ2-7,TGCAGTGCTAGACAGACTAACTACGAGCAGTACTTC,CSARQTNYEQYF
-,-,TRBV6-5,TRBJ2-5,TGTGCCAGCAGTTTCCGGGACCCACAAGAGACCCAGTACTTC,CASSFRDPQETQYF
-,-,TRBV10-3,TRBJ2-3,TGTGCCATCACCCGGGACTGGACAGATACGCAGTATTTT,CAITRDWTDTQYF
-,TRBD2,TRBV6-5,TRBJ2-4,TGTGCCAGCAGTCCCCAAGGACAGCGGGAGCGTCAGTACTTC,CASSPQGQRERQYF
few,TRBD1,TRBV18,TRBJ2-4,TGTGCCAGCTCACGGGGACAGCTGAAAAATTCCCCTAACATTCAGTACTTC,CASSRGQLKNSPNIQYF
-,-,TRBV18,TRBJ1-1,TGTGCCAGCTCACTCAGCGAGAACACTGAAGCTTTCTTT,CASSLSENTEAFF
many,-,TRBV4-3,TRBJ1-1,TGCGCCAGCAGCCAAGAACTAATCCAGGCTGAAGCTTTCTTT,CASSQELIQAEAFF
-,TRBD2,TRBV29-1,TRBJ2-1,TGCAGCGCTGCCGGGACTACATACAATGAGCAGTTCTTC,CSAAGTTYNEQFF
few,-,TRBV6-2/TRBV6-3,TRBJ1-1,TGTGCCAGCAGCCGGGACATTACTGAAGCTTTCTTT,CASSRDITEAFF
few,-,TRBV6-6,TRBJ2-2,TGTGCCAGCAGTCGAAACCGTCCCGGGGAGCTGTTTTTT,CASSRNRPGELFF
many,TRBD1,TRBV20-1,TRBJ1-5,TGCAGTGCTAGCCGAACAGGGGATCAGCCCCAGCATTTT,CSASRTGDQPQHF
-,TRBD2,TRBV20-1,TRBJ2-4,TGCAGTGCTAGAGATGAGGCGGGAGAGAGGTCCAAAAACATTCAGTACTTC,CSARDEAGERSKNIQYF
few,TRBD1,TRBV4-3,TRBJ2-2,TGCGCCAGCAGCCAAGCCACAAGTCAAGGGACAGCGAACACCGGGGAGCTGTTTTTT,CASSQATSQGTANTGELFF
-,TRBD1,TRBV4-2,TRBJ1-5,TGTGCCAGCAGCCTCCAGACAGGGAGGAGCAATCAGCCCCAGCATTTT,CASSLQTGRSNQPQHF
-,TRBD2,TRBV5-1,TRBJ2-2,TGCGCCAGCAGCGTAACTAGCGGGAGCGACACCGGGGAGCTGTTTTTT,CASSVTSGSDTGELFF
many,TRBD2,TRBV28,TRBJ2-3,TGTGCCAGCAGTCCGGGAGGCTTGGGCACAGATACGCAGTATTTT,CASSPGGLGTDTQYF
few,-,TRBV6-2/TRBV6-3,TRBJ2-2,TGTGCCAGCAGTCGGAGCGACGGGGGGGAGCTGTTTTTT,CASSRSDGGELFF
-,TRBD2,TRBV12-3/TRBV12-4,TRBJ2-1,TGTGCCAGCAGTTTTCCGGGACTAGCGGACCGCCGGTTAAGACAGTTCTTC,CASSFPGLADRRLRQFF
many,-,TRBV6-2/TRBV6-3,TRBJ1-1,TGTGCCAGCAGTTACTCGAGACGGGAATCGCACACTGAAGCTTTCTTT,CASSYSRRESHTEAFF
many,-,TRBV3-1,TRBJ2-4,TGTGCCAGCAGCCAAGTAGACATTCAGTACTTC,CASSQVDIQYF
few,-,TRBV19,TRBJ1-5,TGTGCCAGTAGCGCCTTTAATCAGCCCCAGCATTTT,CASSAFNQPQHF
many,TRBD1,TRBV18,TRBJ1-5,TGTGCCAGCTCACGGGACAGGGGTTGGGATAGCAATCAGCCCCAGCATTTT,CASSRDRGWDSNQPQHF
few,TRBD1,TRBV4-2,TRBJ2-6,TGTGCCAGCAGCCAAGAAACGACGGCTCCGGGACAGGGTTATATCTGGGCCAACGTCCTGACTTTC,CASSQETTAPGQGYIWANVLTF
-,TRBD1,TRBV6-5,TRBJ1-6,TGTGCCAGCAGCCCGCGACAGGGAAATTGGGACTCACCCCTCCACTTT,CASSPRQGNWDSPLHF
-,-,TRBV29-1,TRBJ1-3,TGCAGCGTTGTTGGGGGCTCTGGAAACACCATATATTTT,CSVVGGSGNTIYF
-,TRBD2,TRBV5-1,TRBJ2-7,TGCGCCAGCAGCCCGGGACTAGCATACTCCTACGAGCAGTACTTC,CASSPGLAYSYEQYF
few,TRBD1,TRBV7-9,TRBJ1-4,TGTGCCAGCAGCGCCACGACAGGGGGTAGTGAAAAACTGTTTTTT,CASSATTGGSEKLFF
few,-,TRBV20-1,TRBJ2-1,TGCAGTGCTAGAGATCCGAGCAATGAGCAGTTCTTC,CSARDPSNEQFF
few,-,TRBV11-2,TRBJ2-1,TGTGCCAGCAGCTTCGGGGGAGGTTATAATGAGCAGTTCTTC,CASSFGGGYNEQFF
-,-,TRBV18,TRBJ2-3,TGTGCCAGCTCACCACCCCCCTCTGGGAGAGATACGCAGTATTTT,CASSPPPSGRDTQYF
few,-,TRBV7-2,TRBJ2-6,TGTGCCAGCAGCTTTTACAGGGTCGGGTCTGGGGCCAACGTCCTGACTTTC,CASSFYRVGSGANVLTF
few,TRBD2,TRBV6-2/TRBV6-3,TRBJ2-2,TGTGCCAGCAGTTACATCCGGGGGCGGGAGGCCGGGGAGCTGTTTTTT,CASSYIRGREAGELFF
-,TRBD1,TRBV18,TRBJ1-4,TGTGCCAGCTCACCGGGACAGGACGAAAAACTGTTTTTT,CASSPGQDEKLFF
many,TRBD2,TRBV28,TRBJ2-7,TGTGCCAGCAGTTCATCGGGACTAATTGGCGAGCAGTACTTC,CASSSSGLIGEQYF
many,TRBD2,TRBV29-1,TRBJ2-1,TGCAGCGTTGGACTAGCCAACGCCTACAATGAGCAGTTCTTC,CSVGLANAYNEQFF
few,-,TRBV19,TRBJ1-3,TGTGCCAGTAGTACTTTTTTGGAAGCGGGCAACACCATATATTTT,CASSTFLEAGNTIYF
few,TRBD2,TRBV6-5,TRBJ2-2,TGTGCCAGCAGGGGACTAGCGGGAGTAGGGGTCACCGGGGAGCTGTTTTTT,CASRGLAGVGVTGELFF
-,-,TRBV13,TRBJ2-5,TGTGCCAGCAGCTTAGATCCGCAGGGGCAAGAGACCCAGTACTTC,CASSLDPQGQETQYF
-,TRBD1,TRBV29-1,TRBJ2-3,TGCAGCGTTGAGCGGACAGGGGGCTCAGATACGCAGTATTTT,CSVERTGGSDTQYF
few,-,TRBV25-1,TRBJ1-3,TGTGCCAGCAGTAAGGACCGCAGCTCTGGAAACACCATATATTTT,CASSKDRSSGNTIYF
-,TRBD1,TRBV7-9,TRBJ1-2,TGTGCCAGCACCATACTGACAGGGGACTATGGCTACACCTTC,CASTILTGDYGYTF
few,-,TRBV28,TRBJ2-7,TGTGCCAGCAGTTTAAGGGCGGACCTATCCTACGAGCAGTACTTC,CASSLRADLSYEQYF
few,-,TRBV7-3,TRBJ2-3,TGTGCCAGCAGCTTAAGTGGTGGTGAGGGGACCACGCAGTATTTT,CASSLSGGEGTTQYF
-,-,TRBV12-3/TRBV12-4,TRBJ2-7,TGTGCCAGCAGTCGGGACCAGCCGCCCTACGAGCAGTACTTC,CASSRDQPPYEQYF
-,TRBD1,TRBV6-6,TRBJ2-5,TGTGCCAGCAACAGCGGACAGGACCAAGAGACCCAGTACTTC,CASNSGQDQETQYF
-,-,TRBV20-1,TRBJ2-5,TGCAGTGCCAAACCCAGTAGTGGGAGGTCAGAGACCCAGTACTTC,CSAKPSSGRSETQYF
few,-,TRBV30,TRBJ1-6,TGTGCCTGGAGTAGAGGGGGACCAGATAATTCACCCCTCCACTTT,CAWSRGGPDNSPLHF
-,-,TRBV6-2/TRBV6-3,TRBJ2-3,TGTGCCAGCAGCGACGACGGCTACACAGATACGCAGTATTTT,CASSDDGYTDTQYF
-,-,TRBV7-8,TRBJ2-6,TGTGCCAGCAGCCCCTACGGGGGCGAGACCGGGGCCAACGTCCTGACTTTC,CASSPYGGETGANVLTF
many,-,TRBV28,TRBJ1-1,TGTGCCAGCGGACCCCCTGCGGGGGTTACTGAAGCTTTCTTT,CASGPPAGVTEAFF
many,TRBD1,TRBV7-7,TRBJ2-1,TGTGCTAGCAGCCTTGGACAGGGGACGTACAATGAGCAGTTCTTC,CASSLGQGTYNEQFF
-,TRBD1,TRBV2,TRBJ1-4,TGTGCCAGCAACTCCGACAGGGGGTATGAAAAACTGTTTTTT,CASNSDRGYEKLFF